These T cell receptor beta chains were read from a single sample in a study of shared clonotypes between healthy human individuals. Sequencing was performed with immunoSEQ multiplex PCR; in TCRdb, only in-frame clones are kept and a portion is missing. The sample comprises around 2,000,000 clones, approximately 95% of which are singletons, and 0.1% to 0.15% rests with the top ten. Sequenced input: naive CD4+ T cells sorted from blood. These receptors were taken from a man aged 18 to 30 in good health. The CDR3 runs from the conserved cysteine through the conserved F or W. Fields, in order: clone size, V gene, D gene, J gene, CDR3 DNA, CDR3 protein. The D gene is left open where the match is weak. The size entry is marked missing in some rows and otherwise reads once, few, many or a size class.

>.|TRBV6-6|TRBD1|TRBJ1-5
TGTGCCAGCAGTGGAAGGACAGGCTCTCAGCCCCAGCATTTT
CASSGRTGSQPQHF
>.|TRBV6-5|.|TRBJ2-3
TGTGCCAGCAGTCGCTTGCCAGGGCCAACAGATACGCAGTATTTT
CASSRLPGPTDTQYF
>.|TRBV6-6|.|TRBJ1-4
TGTGCCAGCAGTACGCCCGTGGGGCAGTCTAATGAAAAACTGTTTTTT
CASSTPVGQSNEKLFF
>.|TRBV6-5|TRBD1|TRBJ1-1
TGTGCCAGCAGTTACTCGACAGGGGAGGGAGCTTTCTTT
CASSYSTGEGAFF
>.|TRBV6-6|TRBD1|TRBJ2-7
TGTGCCAGCAGTTACCCGGGACAGGGGTCCGACGAGCAGTACTTC
CASSYPGQGSDEQYF
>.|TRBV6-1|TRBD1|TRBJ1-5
TGTGCCAGCAGGGGACAGGGCTATCAGCCCCAGCATTTT
CASRGQGYQPQHF
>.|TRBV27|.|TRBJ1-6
TGTGCCAGCAGTTTCGGGGGCGCCTATAATTCACCCCTCCACTTT
CASSFGGAYNSPLHF
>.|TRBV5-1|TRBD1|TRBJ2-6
TGCGCCAGCAGCTTGTGGACCCCAGGGGGCTGGGGTGGGGCCAACGTCCTGACTTTC
CASSLWTPGGWGGANVLTF
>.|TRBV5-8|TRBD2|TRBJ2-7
TGTGCCAGCAGCTTTTATCGGACTAGCGGGAGGACTTCCTACGAGCAGTACTTC
CASSFYRTSGRTSYEQYF
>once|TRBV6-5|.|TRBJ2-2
TGTGCCAGCAGTTACTCAATGGCCACGAACACCGGGGAGCTGTTTTTT
CASSYSMATNTGELFF
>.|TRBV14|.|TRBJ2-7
TGTGCCAGCAGCCGGGCAGCCTACGAGCAGTACTTC
CASSRAAYEQYF
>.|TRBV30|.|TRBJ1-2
TGTGCCTGGAGTTCGGATTACAGGAGCTATGGCTACACCTTC
CAWSSDYRSYGYTF
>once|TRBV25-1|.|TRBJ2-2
TGTGCCAGCAGTGGAAACAGGGATTGGAGAACCGGGGAGCTGTTTTTT
CASSGNRDWRTGELFF
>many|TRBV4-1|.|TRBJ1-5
TGCGCCAGCAGCCCAAATGGCCCTATAGTCAACCAGCCCCAGCATTTT
CASSPNGPIVNQPQHF
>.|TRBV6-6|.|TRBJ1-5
TGTGCCAGCAGCTCAGGCCTGGAGAATCAGCCCCAGCATTTT
CASSSGLENQPQHF
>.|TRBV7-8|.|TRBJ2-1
TGTGCCAGCAGCTTAGAAAGGACTCTCGACAATGAGCAGTTCTTC
CASSLERTLDNEQFF
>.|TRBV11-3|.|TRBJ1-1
TGTGCCAGCAGCTTAGATGGTGGGGGCACTGAAGCTTTCTTT
CASSLDGGGTEAFF
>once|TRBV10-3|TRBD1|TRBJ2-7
TGTGCCATCAGTGAAGCCGGGACAGCCCTCTACGAGCAGTACTTC
CAISEAGTALYEQYF
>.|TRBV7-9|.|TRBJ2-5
TGTGCCACAACAGGGGGACTAGCAGGGACCCAGTACTTC
CATTGGLAGTQYF
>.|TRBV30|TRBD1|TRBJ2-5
TGTGCCTGGAGCGGACAGGTAGGGGAGACCCAGTACTTC
CAWSGQVGETQYF
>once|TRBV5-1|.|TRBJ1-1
TGCGCCAGCAGCTCAACAGGGTCACGCGCTTTCTTT
CASSSTGSRAFF
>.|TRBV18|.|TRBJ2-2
TGTGCCAGCTCACCACCGTCCGACACCGGGGAGCTGTTTTTT
CASSPPSDTGELFF
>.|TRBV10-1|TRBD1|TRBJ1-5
TGCGCCAGCGCCGGACAGGGACATCAGCCCCAGCATTTT
CASAGQGHQPQHF
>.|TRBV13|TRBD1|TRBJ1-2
TGTGCCAGCAGCCCCCCGGACAGGGACAGGTATGGCTACACCTTC
CASSPPDRDRYGYTF
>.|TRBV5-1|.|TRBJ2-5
TGCGCCAGCAGTAATCTTGAGACCCAGTACTTC
CASSNLETQYF
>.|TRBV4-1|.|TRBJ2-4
TGCGCCAGCAGCCAAGATTTGGGGGGGCCGGCCAAAAACATTCAGTACTTC
CASSQDLGGPAKNIQYF
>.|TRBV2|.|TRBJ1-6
TGTGCCATTTCCGGAGGGGGAAGCTCACCCCTCCACTTT
CAISGGGSSPLHF
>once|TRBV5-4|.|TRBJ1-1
TGTGCCAGCGGGCAGGGGTTGAACACTGAAGCTTTCTTT
CASGQGLNTEAFF
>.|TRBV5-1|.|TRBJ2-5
TGCGCCAGCAGGTCGGAAGGGGGAGAGACCCAGTACTTC
CASRSEGGETQYF
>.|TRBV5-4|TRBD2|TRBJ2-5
TGTGCCAGCAGCTTGGTCGGCACTAGCGGATTCCAAGAGACCCAGTACTTC
CASSLVGTSGFQETQYF
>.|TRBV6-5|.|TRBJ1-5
TGTGCCAGCAGTTACAAGGCAGGGAATCAGCCCCAGCATTTT
CASSYKAGNQPQHF
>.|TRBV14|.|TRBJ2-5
TGTGCCAGCAGCCAAGTTACGGGGGCGAGAGGAGAGACCCAGTACTTC
CASSQVTGARGETQYF
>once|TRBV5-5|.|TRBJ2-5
.
CASSFSLDRERKTQYF
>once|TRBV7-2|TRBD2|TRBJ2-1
TGTGCCAGCGTCACTAGCGGGACATCTGGTGAGCAGTTCTTC
CASVTSGTSGEQFF
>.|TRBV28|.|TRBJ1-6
TGTGCCAGCAGTTTTGGCAGGGAGAATTCACCCCTCCACTTT
CASSFGRENSPLHF
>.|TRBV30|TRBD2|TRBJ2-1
TGTGCCTGGTCTAGACTAGCGGGAGTATACAATGAGCAGTTCTTC
CAWSRLAGVYNEQFF
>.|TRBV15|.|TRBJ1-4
TGTGCCACCAGCAGAGAGGGGCAGGGAGATGAAAAACTGTTTTTT
CATSREGQGDEKLFF
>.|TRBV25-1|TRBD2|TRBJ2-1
TGTGCCAGCAGTGGTAGCGGGGGGGCCTTTGAGCAGTTCTTC
CASSGSGGAFEQFF
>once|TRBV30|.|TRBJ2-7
TGTGCCTGGAGCCCCGGGAACCACTACGAGCTGCAGTACTTC
CAWSPGNHYELQYF
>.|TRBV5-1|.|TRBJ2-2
TGCGCCAGCATCCCCCACGGGAACTCGAACACCGGGGAGCTGTTTTTT
CASIPHGNSNTGELFF
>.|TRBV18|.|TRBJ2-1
TGTGCCAGCTCCGGATACCACAATGAGCAGTTCTTC
CASSGYHNEQFF
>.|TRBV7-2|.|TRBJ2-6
TGTGCCAGCAGCCCCAGGGGTACTGGGGCCAACGTCCTGACTTTC
CASSPRGTGANVLTF
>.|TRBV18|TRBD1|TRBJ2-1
TGTGCCAGCTCACCTAGGGGACAGGGTGACAATGAGCAGTTCTTC
CASSPRGQGDNEQFF
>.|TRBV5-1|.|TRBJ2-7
TGCGCCAGCAGCTTGTTCAGTCCCTACGAGCAGTACTTC
CASSLFSPYEQYF
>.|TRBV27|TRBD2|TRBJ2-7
TGTGCCAGCAGTAGAGCGGGGGCCTCCTACGAGCAGTACTTC
CASSRAGASYEQYF
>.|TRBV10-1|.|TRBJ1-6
TGCGCCAGCAGTGAGTCGCCACGGACTAATTCACCCCTCCACTTT
CASSESPRTNSPLHF
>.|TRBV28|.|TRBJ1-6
TGTGCCAGCAGTGGGGGGAAGGCTAATTCACCCCTCCACTTT
CASSGGKANSPLHF
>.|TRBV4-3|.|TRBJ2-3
TGCGCCAGCAGCCAAGGGACACTCAACACAGATACGCAGTATTTT
CASSQGTLNTDTQYF
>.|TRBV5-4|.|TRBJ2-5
TGTGCCAGCAGCTCAGGACAGCGAGAGACCCAGTACTTC
CASSSGQRETQYF
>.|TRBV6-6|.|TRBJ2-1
TGTGCCAGCAGGCGCCCTTTGGACAGTGGCCACAATGAGCAGTTCTTC
CASRRPLDSGHNEQFF
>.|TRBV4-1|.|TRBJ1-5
TGCGCCAGCAGCCAAGTTGAAGGTCAGCCCCAGCATTTT
CASSQVEGQPQHF
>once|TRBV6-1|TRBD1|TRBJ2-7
TGTGCCAGCAGTGGGGACAGGATCTACGAGCAGTACTTC
CASSGDRIYEQYF
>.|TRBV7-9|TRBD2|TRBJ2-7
TGTGCCAGCAGCCTTAGCGGGGGAACCTCCTACGAGCAGTACTTC
CASSLSGGTSYEQYF
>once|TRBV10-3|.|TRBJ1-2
TGTGCCATCAGTGAGCCCGAAGGATCTAACTATGGCTACACCTTC
CAISEPEGSNYGYTF
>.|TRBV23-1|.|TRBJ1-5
TGCGCCAGCAGTCGTGGTCAGCCCCAGCATTTT
CASSRGQPQHF
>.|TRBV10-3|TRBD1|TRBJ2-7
TGTGCCATCAGTGATCTACAGGGGAGCTCCTACGAGCAGTACTTC
CAISDLQGSSYEQYF
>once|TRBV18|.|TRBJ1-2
TGTGCCAGCTCACCTGGAATATCCCCCCTCTATGGCTACACCTTC
CASSPGISPLYGYTF
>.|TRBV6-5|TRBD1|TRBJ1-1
TGTGCCAGCAGTTCGAAACAGGGGGTGAACACTGAAGCTTTCTTT
CASSSKQGVNTEAFF
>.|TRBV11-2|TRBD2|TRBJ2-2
TGTGCCAGCATCGAGGTGGGGCGGGGGACCGGGGAGCTGTTTTTT
CASIEVGRGTGELFF
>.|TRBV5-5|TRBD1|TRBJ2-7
TGTGCCAGCAGCTTGGAAGGGGGCAATTTCGGTGAGCAGTACTTC
CASSLEGGNFGEQYF